These 14 T cell receptor beta chains were all obtained from the same sample, sequenced in a study of CD8 T cells in ankylosing spondylitis. TCRdb reprocessed the 5' RACE reads with MiXCR, giving one entry per CDR3 protein. The table lists some 340,000 distinct CDR3 sequences, roughly 14% of them singletons, with 0.85% to 1.4% in the top ten. Sequenced input: blood, either unsorted or a sorted T cell fraction (not recorded which). The origin of the receptors is a male donor with ankylosing spondylitis or in good health (not recorded which).

This clonotype was picked up a small number of times. V and J are TRBV6-1 and TRBJ1-1, with no clear D. The germline V gene has CDR1 MNHNS and CDR2 SASEGT. The CDR3 has 16 amino acids. V gave up 6 bases and J gave up 1 base, with 18 bases separating them. This CDR3 reads CASSLYVAHWNTEAFF. The CDR3 DNA is TGTGCCAGCAGCCTTTACGTAGCGCATTGGAACACTGAAGCTTTCTTT.

In this sample, this clonotype turned up a few times. This chain connects TRBV25-1 to TRBJ2-1; unclear D gene. The germline gives CDR1 MGHDK, CDR2 SYGVNS. V was shortened by 1 base and J by 6 bases, with 13 bases between the two germline ends. The CDR3 runs 15 residues. The CDR3 DNA sequence: TGTGCCAGCAGTGAATTTATCTCCCGGAGCAATGAGCAGTTCTTC. This encodes CASSEFISRSNEQFF.

A few counts support this clonotype. V gene TRBV29-1 combines with J gene TRBJ2-3; D gene uncertain. Trimming took 3 bases from V and 2 from J, leaving 3 bases between them. The length of the CDR3 is 11 residues. Germline loops: CDR1 SQVTM, CDR2 ANQGSEA. Here the CDR3 reads CSVDYTDTQYF. The CDR3 DNA is TGCAGCGTTGACTACACAGATACGCAGTATTTT.

V usage is TRBV18 and J usage is TRBJ2-7; 7 nucleotides match TRBD1. V lost 3 bases and J lost 2; bases outside the gene matches: 7. This CDR3 has 15 residues. Germline V CDR1 and CDR2: KGHSH, LQKENI. CDR3 in amino acids: CASSPGTANAYEQYF. The CDR3 coding sequence is TGTGCCAGCTCACCCGGGACAGCCAATGCCTACGAGCAGTACTTC.

The chain carries TRBV11-2 and TRBJ2-5, with TRBD2 matching over 11 bases. The germline gives CDR1 SGHAT, CDR2 FQNNGV. The junction had 11 bases not matched to a gene; V was cut back by 0 bases and J by 5 bases. CDR3 size: 18 residues. The CDR3 loop reads CASSLDLRASGRWETQYF. The DNA for the CDR3 is TGTGCCAGCAGCTTAGATCTGAGGGCTAGCGGGAGGTGGGAGACCCAGTACTTC.

This clonotype was counted between two and nine times. The chain uses TRBV5-6 and TRBJ1-4, with a tentative D call TRBD1 (5 bases). The germline V gene encodes CDR1 SGHDT and CDR2 YYEEEE. The CDR3 contains 15 residues. The V and J ends lost 3 bases and 1 base respectively, with 10 bases between them. The CDR3 nucleotides are TGTGCCAGCAGCTCAGGTGGGGGAACTAATGAAAAACTGTTTTTT. Protein: CASSSGGGTNEKLFF.

The rearrangement uses TRBV4-1 and TRBJ2-6; 8 nucleotides match TRBD1. CDR3 size: 18 residues. CDR1 is MGHRA, CDR2 YSYEKL, per germline. With 3 bases clipped from V and 0 bases from J, the junction kept 7 bases outside the gene matches. The CDR3 DNA sequence: TGCGCCAGCAGCCAGACAGGGGTTCCGCTCTCTGGGGCCAACGTCCTGACTTTC. Translation: CASSQTGVPLSGANVLTF.

This clonotype was seen only a few times. J is TRBJ1-2 and V is TRBV29-1, with a possible D match to TRBD1 (5 bases). Trimming removed 7 bases from V and 6 bases from J, with 15 bases in between. The CDR3 has 12 residues. Germline V gene lookup returns CDR1 SQVTM and CDR2 ANQGSEA. CDR3 region: CSAGDLLNGYTF. The CDR3 DNA sequence: TGCAGCGCTGGGGACCTTCTCAATGGCTACACCTTC.

The genes are TRBV5-6 and TRBJ2-1, with a weak D call TRBD1 (6 bases). CDR3 length: 16 amino acids. The germline V and J ends were trimmed by 2 bases and 4 bases, with 16 bases remaining between them. Looked up from germline, CDR1 is SGHDT and CDR2 is YYEEEE. The CDR3 coding sequence is TGTGCCAGCAGCTTAAACAGGGTTACGGTGTACAATGAGCAGTTCTTC. Translating it yields CASSLNRVTVYNEQFF.

Many counts were recorded for this clonotype. The chain links TRBV20-1 to TRBJ1-5, with D possibly matching TRBD1 (5 bases). This CDR3 region has 15 residues. V was cut by 5 bases and J by 0 bases, with 14 bases left in between. Germline lookup yields CDR1 DFQATT and CDR2 SNEGSKA (reference sequence). The chain's CDR3 is CSARTGEYSNQPQHF. The CDR3, as DNA: TGCAGTGCTCGAACGGGGGAGTATAGCAATCAGCCCCAGCATTTT.

The rearrangement uses TRBV5-1 and TRBJ1-4, with 9 bases aligning to TRBD1. This CDR3 comprises 14 residues. Germline lookup yields CDR1 SGHRS and CDR2 YFSETQ. Trimming took 5 bases from V and 7 from J; bases not matched to a gene: 6. CDR3 sequence: CASSQTGGSEKLFF. The CDR3 bases are TGCGCCAGCAGTCAAACAGGGGGCAGTGAAAAACTGTTTTTT.

V and J are TRBV11-2 and TRBJ2-7, with 8 bases fitting TRBD2. The CDR3 has 15 residues. J was trimmed by 2 bases and V by 2 bases; bases with no gene match: 5. The germline V gene encodes CDR1 SGHAT and CDR2 FQNNGV. CDR3 in DNA: TGTGCCAGCAGCTTAATGCGGGAGGTGACCTACGAGCAGTACTTC. Translating gives CASSLMREVTYEQYF.

This clonotype occurred many times. This chain uses TRBV7-2 with TRBJ2-5; D is possibly TRBD2 (6 bases). The V end lost 1 base, the J end lost 5 bases, and 11 bases lay between the germline ends. The CDR3 covers 14 residues. Germline assignment: CDR1 SGHTA and CDR2 FQGNSA. CDR3 bases: TGTGCCAGCAGCTTAGTAGGGACTCCCGAGACCCAGTACTTC. Residues: CASSLVGTPETQYF.

The CDR3 is CASRTLAGPTDTQYF. As DNA, the CDR3 is TGTGCCAGTCGAACCTTAGCGGGGCCCACAGATACGCAGTATTTT. The chain links TRBV7-8 to TRBJ2-3; TRBD2 agrees at 8 bases. The CDR3 sequence is 15 residues long. Germline assignment: CDR1 SGHVS and CDR2 FQNEAQ. Losses at the gene ends were 9 bases for V and 2 bases for J; bases not matched to a gene: 10.